Below, 22 T cell receptor beta chains from the same sample are listed, as sequenced in a study of blood T cells in healthy people across ages (dated by TCRdb to between 2014 and 2016). Libraries were prepared through 5' RACE. This sample was sequenced with an Illumina HiSeq 2500. The second PCR ran for about 6 to 11 cycles and used a J-beta primer mix along with a sample-barcoded 5' primer. The public reads were reprocessed in TCRdb via fastp at Q25 and MiXCR, keeping in-frame beta chains. Every CDR3 protein is listed once, alongside the most common genes and DNA of its rows. The sample contains approximately 940,000 distinct CDR3 sequences, roughly 43% of them found a single time. The ten most abundant clones make up roughly 13% of the sample. Sequenced sample: blood. Receptor source: a man in his thirties or forties in good health.

The CDR3 nucleotides are TGTGCCAGCGGATACCTAAATGGGGTAGGAGAGACCCAGTACTTC. Translated, it gives CASGYLNGVGETQYF. The V call is TRBV27, the J call TRBJ2-5; the D is unclear. CDR1 MNHEY and CDR2 SMNVEV come from the germline V gene (reference sequence). The CDR3 loop spans 15 amino acids. Trimming pared 8 bases from V and 4 bases from J, leaving 20 bases between.

V gene TRBV28 combines with J gene TRBJ1-4; D is unresolved. Looked up from germline, CDR1 is MDHEN and CDR2 is SYDVKM. V shed 4 bases and J shed 0 bases, with 12 bases lying between them. CDR3 length: 16 amino acids. CDR3: CASSSPVGTTNEKLFF. The DNA for the CDR3 is TGTGCCAGCAGTTCCCCGGTGGGGACAACTAATGAAAAACTGTTTTTT. The whole variable domain, remainder taken from reference TRBV28 and TRBJ1-4, is DVKVTQSSRYLVKRTGEKVFLECVQDMDHENMFWYRQDPGLGLRLIYFSYDVKMKEKGDIPEGYSVSREKKERFSLILESASTNQTSMYLCASSSPVGTTNEKLFFGSGTQLSVL.

This clonotype has more than one count but fewer than ten. This chain joins TRBV5-1 and TRBJ2-3, with D perhaps TRBD2 (6 bases). Trimming took 4 bases from V and 3 from J, leaving 12 bases between them. The CDR3 sequence is 14 residues long. Germline CDR1 is SGHRS and CDR2 is YFSETQ. The DNA for the CDR3 is TGCGCCAGCAGCCACCCTAGCGATACAGATACGCAGTATTTT. Translation: CASSHPSDTDTQYF.

This clonotype was detected many times. V usage is TRBV29-1 and J usage is TRBJ2-7, with 11 bases matching TRBD1. Trimming took 7 bases from V and 4 from J; bases not matched to a gene: 3. The germline V gene encodes CDR1 SQVTM and CDR2 ANQGSEA. The CDR3 length is 12 residues. The CDR3 DNA reads as TGCAGCGGGGGACAGGGGGAGTACGAGCAGTACTTC. The encoded protein is CSGGQGEYEQYF.

On this clonotype itself: The junction departs from germline at one end; a sequencing error may be responsible. The chain combines TRBV25-1 with TRBJ2-1; 11 nucleotides align to TRBD2. CDR1 is MGHDK and CDR2 is SYGVNS in the germline V gene. This CDR3 has 14 amino acids. The CDR3 DNA reads TGTGCCAGTACGGGGACTAGCGGTTACAAGGAGCAGTTCTTC. Protein: CASTGTSGYKEQFF.

This clonotype was detected only a few times. The chain uses TRBV15 and TRBJ1-2; D gene ambiguous. Germline assignment: CDR1 LNHNV and CDR2 YYDKDF (reference sequence). The CDR3 has 13 amino acids. Trimming removed 2 bases from V and 8 bases from J, with 12 bases in between. The DNA of the CDR3 is TGTGCCACCAGCAGAATCGGGGAAGGAGGCTACACCTTC. This translates into CATSRIGEGGYTF.

In its sample, this clonotype was seen once. V and J are TRBV5-6 and TRBJ2-7; 9 bases align to TRBD1. This CDR3 has 14 residues. Unmatched junction bases numbered 7, after V lost 2 bases and J lost 7 bases. CDR1 is SGHDT and CDR2 is YYEEEE in the germline V gene. The CDR3 DNA follows: TGTGCCAGCAGCTTCGGACAGGGGAGTCGGGAGCAGTACTTC. Amino acids: CASSFGQGSREQYF. Supplemented by reference TRBV5-6 and TRBJ2-7, the full variable domain reads DAGVTQSPTHLIKTRGQQVTLRCSPKSGHDTVSWYQQALGQGPQFIFQYYEEEERQRGNFPDRFSGHQFPNYSSELNVNALLLGDSALYLCASSFGQGSREQYFGPGTRLTVT.

The CDR3 nucleotides read TGCGCCAGCAGCCAAGAAGGCAGGGGGCGCCGGCAGCCCCAGCATTTT. Amino acid sequence: CASSQEGRGRRQPQHF. The chain combines TRBV4-1 with TRBJ1-5, with TRBD1 identical over 8 bases. The V gene's germline CDR1 is MGHRA and CDR2 YSYEKL. The CDR3 length is 16 residues. The junction had 8 bases not matched to a gene; V was cut back by 0 bases and J by 7 bases.

This clonotype was seen at least ten times. J is TRBJ2-7 and V is TRBV29-1, with 7 positions matching TRBD1. The ends lost 6 bases at V and 3 bases at J; junction bases unmatched: 8. The CDR3 spans 13 residues. Germline-derived CDR1 and CDR2 are SQVTM and ANQGSEA. CDR3 sequence reads: CSVAHRGHYEQYF. The CDR3, as DNA: TGCAGCGTCGCCCACAGGGGTCACTACGAGCAGTACTTC.

The rearrangement links TRBV6-2 or TRBV6-3 to TRBJ2-1; 7 positions match TRBD2. The V gene end was trimmed by 2 bases and the J gene end by 2 bases; junction bases not matched to a gene: 15. The CDR3 runs 19 residues. Looked up from germline, CDR1 is MNHEY and CDR2 is SVGEGT. The CDR3 loop is CASSYGGLGIQTAYNEQFF. The CDR3 nucleotides read TGTGCCAGCAGTTACGGAGGACTAGGCATCCAGACGGCCTACAATGAGCAGTTCTTC.

This clonotype was detected a few times. The rearrangement joins TRBV3-1 to TRBJ2-1; 12 bases are shared with TRBD2. This CDR3 is built from 18 residues. Losses at the gene ends were 2 bases for V and 6 bases for J; bases not matched to a gene: 11. Looked up from germline, CDR1 is LGHDT and CDR2 is YNNKEL (reference sequence). CDR3 amino acids: CASSQLAPTSGGFNEQFF. As DNA, the CDR3 is TGTGCCAGCAGCCAACTCGCCCCAACTAGCGGGGGGTTCAATGAGCAGTTCTTC.

This clonotype showed up many times. The genes are TRBV4-1 and TRBJ2-7, with 11 bases lining up with TRBD2. The CDR3 extends over 17 amino acids. Germline values: CDR1 MGHRA, CDR2 YSYEKL. V lost 0 bases, J lost 4 bases, and 8 bases stayed unmatched. The CDR3 protein is CASSQEPSTSGGYEQYF. The DNA for the CDR3 is TGCGCCAGCAGCCAAGAGCCCAGTACTAGCGGGGGATACGAGCAGTACTTC.

The chain uses TRBV11-3 and TRBJ2-1; 9 bases line up with TRBD1. Germline values: CDR1 SGHNT, CDR2 YENEEA. This CDR3 is 15 amino acids long. With 5 bases clipped from V and 6 bases from J, the junction kept 8 bases outside the gene matches. CDR3 protein: CASSGGQGHSNEQFF. In DNA form, the CDR3 reads TGTGCCAGCAGCGGAGGACAGGGGCATAGCAATGAGCAGTTCTTC.

V gene TRBV12-3 or TRBV12-4 combines with J gene TRBJ2-3; TRBD2 might be the D (5 bases). The ends were cut back, 3 bases at V and 7 bases at J, with 17 bases in the middle. This CDR3 has 15 residues. The DNA for the CDR3 is TGTGCCAGCAGTTTTGGACGGGGAATCGGTCATACGCAGTATTTT. Protein sequence: CASSFGRGIGHTQYF.

The chain has TRBV20-1 and TRBJ2-7; TRBD1 matches 7 bases. There are 14 residues in the CDR3. Trimming at V came to 5 bases and at J to 7 bases, leaving 14 bases not matched to a gene. Germline-derived CDR1 and CDR2 are DFQATT and SNEGSKA (reference sequence). The CDR3 bases are TGCAGTGCTTTAGGGGACAGCTCCTACAATGAGCAGTACTTC. Translating gives CSALGDSSYNEQYF.

V is TRBV20-1 and J is TRBJ1-5; 8 bases fit TRBD1. Germline V lookup: CDR1 DFQATT, CDR2 SNEGSKA (reference sequence). The CDR3 contains 13 residues. J lost 4 bases, V lost 7 bases, and 6 bases had no gene match. The DNA of the CDR3 is TGCAGTGGCGGACAGGGAAGAAATCAGCCCCAGCATTTT. Amino acids: CSGGQGRNQPQHF.

This sequence joins TRBV27 and TRBJ1-5; D is undetermined. The V end lost 3 bases, the J end lost 0 bases, and 12 bases lay between the germline ends. Germline CDR1 reads MNHEY; CDR2 reads SMNVEV (reference sequence). The CDR3 sequence is 16 residues long. CDR3 region: CASSFRAENSNQPQHF. The CDR3 DNA sequence: TGTGCCAGCAGTTTCCGGGCAGAGAATAGCAATCAGCCCCAGCATTTT.

The rearrangement links TRBV7-2 to TRBJ2-3, with 8 positions matching TRBD2. The V gene end was trimmed by 1 base and the J gene end by 1 base; junction bases not matched to a gene: 4. Germline V gene data show CDR1 as SGHTA and CDR2 as FQGNSA. There are 16 residues in the CDR3. The CDR3 sequence is CASSLVPAGGTDTQYF. The CDR3 bases are TGTGCCAGCAGCTTAGTTCCAGCGGGGGGCACAGATACGCAGTATTTT.

In its sample, this clonotype was seen a few times. DNA for the CDR3: TGTGCCAGCAGTTTTCCCGGACTAGGCGTCCACGAGCAGTACTTC. The encoded protein is CASSFPGLGVHEQYF. The chain is built from TRBV27 and TRBJ2-7; 7 nucleotides line up with TRBD2. From germline, CDR1 is MNHEY and CDR2 SMNVEV (reference sequence). Trimming cost V 3 bases and J 5 bases; bases outside gene matches: 10. This CDR3 comprises 15 residues.

This clonotype was counted only a few times. The chain recombines TRBV27 with TRBJ2-3; D not resolved. The CDR3 is 15 amino acids. Looked up from germline, CDR1 is MNHEY and CDR2 is SMNVEV (reference sequence). V lost 0 bases, J lost 2 bases, and 9 bases lay in between. Here the CDR3 DNA reads TGTGCCAGCAGTTTATCATGGGCTTCCACAGATACGCAGTATTTT. Its translation is CASSLSWASTDTQYF.

This clonotype was detected only a few times. Possible read error: a much larger clone is one base away. The rearrangement links TRBV29-1 to TRBJ1-1; D remains ambiguous. Trimming took 4 bases from V and 1 from J, leaving 4 bases between them. Germline values: CDR1 SQVTM, CDR2 ANQGSEA. The length of the CDR3 is 11 residues. CDR3 sequence (DNA): TGCAGCGTTGGGGAGAACACTGAAGCTTTCTTT. Translated, it gives CSVGENTEAFF.

The chain links TRBV7-9 to TRBJ1-1; D ambiguous. Trimming pared 7 bases from V and 0 bases from J, leaving 12 bases between. This CDR3 is built from 14 residues. In germline, CDR1 is SEHNR, CDR2 FQNEAQ (reference sequence). CDR3 residues: CASTQAGLNTEAFF. CDR3 in DNA: TGTGCCAGCACTCAGGCGGGTCTGAACACTGAAGCTTTCTTT.